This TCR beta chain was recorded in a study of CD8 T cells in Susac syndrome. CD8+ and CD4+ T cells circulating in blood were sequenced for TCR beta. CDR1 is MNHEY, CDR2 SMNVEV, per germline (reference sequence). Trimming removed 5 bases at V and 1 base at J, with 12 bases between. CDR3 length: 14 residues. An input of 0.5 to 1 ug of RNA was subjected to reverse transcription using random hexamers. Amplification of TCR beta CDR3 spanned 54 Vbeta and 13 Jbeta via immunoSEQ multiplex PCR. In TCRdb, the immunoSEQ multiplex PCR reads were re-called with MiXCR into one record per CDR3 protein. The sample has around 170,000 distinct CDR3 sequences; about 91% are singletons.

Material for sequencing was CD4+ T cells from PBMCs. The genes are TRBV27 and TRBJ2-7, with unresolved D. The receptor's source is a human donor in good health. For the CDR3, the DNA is TGTGCCAGCAGTACGGACGGATTTTCCTACGAGCAGTACTTC. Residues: CASSTDGFSYEQYF.